This TCR beta chain was sequenced during a study of PD-1 and CTLA-4 blockade in melanoma. Germline CDR1 is SGHAT and CDR2 is FQNNGV. CDR3 length: 15 residues. Trimming took 1 base from V and 2 from J, leaving 11 bases between them. Produced via immunoSEQ multiplex PCR; TCRdb's table is partial and in-frame only. The sample lists about 30,000 clones, around 90% occurring once. This chain connects TRBV11-2 to TRBJ2-5; TRBD1 is a possible D gene (5 bases). The starting material was CD8+ T cells from peripheral blood, obtained from a patient given anti-PD-1 treatment. The clonotype originates from a human donor with melanoma. The CDR3 here is CASSLGGVMQETQYF. The DNA of the CDR3 is TGTGCCAGCAGCTTAGGGGGCGTGATGCAAGAGACCCAGTACTTC.